One and the same sample provided the 21 T cell receptor beta chains below, sequenced in a study of T cells in Graves' hyperthyroidism and ophthalmopathy. RNA transcripts served as the template for amplifying TCR beta CDR3 regions. Researchers ran a first-round RT-PCR on the TCR CDR3 using the HTBI primer set. TCRdb ran MiXCR on the multiplex PCR reads and lists one entry per CDR3 protein. The sample has about 330,000 distinct CDR3 sequences, roughly 15% seen once. The sample was blood. The receptors derive from a woman in her thirties or forties with Graves' ophthalmopathy.

This clonotype was found many times. The chain employs TRBV20-1 and TRBJ2-3, with TRBD2 as a possible D gene (6 bases). Germline CDR1 reads DFQATT; CDR2 reads SNEGSKA (reference sequence). The CDR3 consists of 18 residues. The V and J ends lost 1 base and 3 bases respectively, with 23 bases between them. CDR3 protein: CSARATYWRAAETDTQYF. The CDR3 nucleotides are TGCAGTGCTAGAGCAACATATTGGAGGGCCGCAGAGACAGATACGCAGTATTTT.

The chain employs TRBV6-1 and TRBJ1-5; D not certain. Trimming pared 6 bases from V and 4 bases from J, leaving 16 bases between. The germline gives CDR1 MNHNS, CDR2 SASEGT. The CDR3 length is 15 residues. The CDR3: CASRTSQAGNQPQHF. CDR3 nucleotides: TGTGCCAGCAGGACCTCCCAGGCGGGGAATCAGCCCCAGCATTTT.

This clonotype was counted between two and nine times. The V gene is TRBV6-1, the J gene TRBJ2-5; possibly TRBD1 or TRBD2 for D (5 bases each). The CDR3 length is 15 residues. V gave up 6 bases and J gave up 4 bases, with 18 bases separating them. Germline assignment: CDR1 MNHNS and CDR2 SASEGT. CDR3 amino acids: CASSRTWGIGETQYF. CDR3 nucleotide sequence: TGTGCCAGCAGCCGCACCTGGGGGATAGGAGAGACCCAGTACTTC.

The CDR3 region has the DNA TGTGCCAGCAGCTTGGAGGACACGGGGATGGATACGCAGTATTTT. This codes for CASSLEDTGMDTQYF. The rearrangement joins TRBV5-8 to TRBJ2-3, with D perhaps matching TRBD1 or TRBD2 (5 bases each). The CDR3 totals 15 residues. V gave up 0 bases and J gave up 6 bases, with 14 bases separating them. CDR1 SGHTS and CDR2 YDEGEE come from the germline V gene.

J is TRBJ1-6 and V is TRBV9, with D maybe TRBD1 (5 bases). Germline CDR1 and CDR2: SGDLS and YYNGEE. The CDR3 is 16 residues long. V dropped 4 bases and J dropped 7 bases, with 18 bases sitting between them. The chain's CDR3 is CASSPRALRGNSPLHF. CDR3 bases: TGTGCCAGCAGCCCCCGGGCCCTACGGGGGAATTCACCCCTCCACTTT. The full variable domain, rest sourced from reference TRBV9 and TRBJ1-6, is DSGVTQTPKHLITATGQRVTLRCSPRSGDLSVYWYQQSLDQGLQFLIQYYNGEERAKGNILERFSAQQFPDLHSELNLSSLELGDSALYFCASSPRALRGNSPLHFGNGTRLTVT.

A few counts support this clonotype. A junction boundary mismatches the germline segment, possibly from a read error. This chain joins TRBV13 and TRBJ1-1, with D perhaps TRBD1 (5 bases). CDR1 and CDR2 from the germline V gene are PRHDT and FYEKMQ (reference sequence). This CDR3 comprises 13 residues. DNA of the CDR3: TGTGCCAGCAGCATTACAGGCAACACTGGAGCTTTCTTT. Its translation is CASSITGNTGAFF.

This clonotype was picked up many times. This chain uses TRBV28 with TRBJ2-5, with D possibly matching TRBD1 (7 bases). The CDR3 is made up of 14 amino acids. Germline V gene lookup returns CDR1 MDHEN and CDR2 SYDVKM. The V end was cut by 3 bases, the J end by 2 bases, with 10 bases between. The CDR3 bases are TGTGCCAGCAGTTTCGGGGGACAGCAAGAGACCCAGTACTTC. Its translation: CASSFGGQQETQYF.

This clonotype was seen at least ten times. This rearrangement joins TRBV7-9 to TRBJ2-1; 11 bases align to TRBD2. Germline V lookup: CDR1 SEHNR, CDR2 FQNEAQ (reference sequence). Unmatched junction bases numbered 8, after V lost 5 bases and J lost 5 bases. This CDR3 is 16 amino acids long. CDR3 in DNA: TGTGCCAGCAGCCTCGGAACTAGCGGGGGTAACAATGAGCAGTTCTTC. This sequence encodes CASSLGTSGGNNEQFF. The entire variable domain, with the rest obtained from reference TRBV7-9 and TRBJ2-1, is as follows: DTGVSQNPRHKITKRGQNVTFRCDPISEHNRLYWYRQTLGQGPEFLTYFQNEAQLEKSRLLSDRFSAERPKGSFSTLEIQRTEQGDSAMYLCASSLGTSGGNNEQFFGPGTRLTVL.

This clonotype was counted only a few times. V usage is TRBV6-6 and J usage is TRBJ2-3, with D hard to call. From germline, CDR1 is MNHNY and CDR2 SVGAGI (reference sequence). V gave up 2 bases and J gave up 0 bases, with 9 bases separating them. The CDR3 covers 15 residues. CDR3 in DNA: TGTGCCAGCAGTTACACCGTGGCGAGCACAGATACGCAGTATTTT. Translating gives CASSYTVASTDTQYF.

J is TRBJ2-3 and V is TRBV12-3 or TRBV12-4; weak D call: TRBD2 (5 bases). This CDR3 is 15 amino acids long. The ends were cut back, 2 bases at V and 4 bases at J, with 13 bases in the middle. The CDR3: CASSLSGKRADTQYF. The CDR3 DNA sequence: TGTGCCAGCAGTTTATCCGGGAAGAGGGCAGATACGCAGTATTTT.

This sequence joins TRBV4-1 and TRBJ2-7; D gene uncertain. Trimming took off 2 bases at V and 3 bases at J, with 14 bases between the two ends. This CDR3 region has 15 residues. Per the germline V gene, CDR1 is MGHRA and CDR2 is YSYEKL. This chain's CDR3 is CASSQWNAAGYEQYF. In nucleotides, the CDR3 is TGCGCCAGCAGCCAATGGAATGCGGCCGGCTACGAGCAGTACTTC.

The CDR3 protein is CASSLAFRGELFF. Written as DNA, the CDR3 is TGTGCCAGCAGCTTGGCCTTTAGGGGGGAGCTGTTTTTT. The gene calls are TRBV5-4 and TRBJ2-2; unclear D gene. CDR3 size: 13 residues. The germline V gene has CDR1 SGHNT and CDR2 YYREEE (reference sequence). Trimming removed 0 bases from V and 8 bases from J, with 8 bases in between.

This clonotype was picked up many times. The chain employs TRBV2 and TRBJ2-1; 10 positions agree with TRBD1. Germline CDR1 is SNHLY and CDR2 is FYNNEI. The V segment lost 3 bases and the J segment 6 bases; nucleotides outside the gene matches: 5. The CDR3 is 15 amino acids. The CDR3 sequence is CASSEGQGWVNEQFF. In DNA, the CDR3 is TGTGCCAGCAGTGAGGGACAGGGGTGGGTCAATGAGCAGTTCTTC.

This chain connects TRBV28 to TRBJ2-4; D possibly matches TRBD1 or TRBD2 (5 bases each). This CDR3 comprises 15 residues. The germline V gene has CDR1 MDHEN and CDR2 SYDVKM. V was pared by 9 bases and J by 5 bases, with 20 bases between. CDR3 in amino acids: CARIEGLARENIQYF. CDR3 DNA sequence: TGTGCCAGAATAGAGGGGCTAGCTCGGGAAAACATTCAGTACTTC.

This clonotype came up once. This may stem from a read error, because a much larger clone lies one nucleotide away. This chain connects TRBV11-3 to TRBJ2-2; D is ambiguous. This CDR3 has 14 residues. Per germline, CDR1 SGHNT and CDR2 YENEEA. CDR3 amino acids: CASGFGLDTGELFF. CDR3 DNA: TGTGCCAGCGGCTTCGGGTTAGACACCGGGGAGCTGTTTTTT.

The chain recombines TRBV5-1 with TRBJ1-1, with D perhaps matching TRBD1 (5 bases). This CDR3 is 12 amino acids long. Trimming took 0 bases from V and 10 from J, leaving 10 bases between them. Germline V gene data show CDR1 as SGHRS and CDR2 as YFSETQ. CDR3 nucleotides: TGCGCCAGCAGCTTGGGAGGGGTAGTAGCTTTCTTT. This translates into CASSLGGVVAFF.

Comments on this clonotype: A clone one base away is much larger, so this may be a read error. The chain has TRBV20-1 and TRBJ2-7; no reliable D call. Germline lookup yields CDR1 DFQATT and CDR2 SNEGSKA (reference sequence). The CDR3 is made up of 14 amino acids. V was shortened by 2 bases and J by 3 bases, with 14 bases between the two germline ends. The CDR3 DNA reads TGCAGTGCTAGACCTCACGCTCCCCTCTACGAGCAGTACTTC. This sequence encodes CSARPHAPLYEQYF.

The chain combines TRBV29-1 with TRBJ1-2; a weak D match, TRBD1 (6 bases). CDR1 and CDR2 (germline): SQVTM, ANQGSEA. Trimming took off 6 bases at V and 8 bases at J, with 13 bases between the two ends. This CDR3 contains 11 residues. The CDR3: CSVPTGAGYTF. In DNA, the CDR3 is TGCAGCGTGCCGACGGGGGCGGGCTACACCTTC.

This clonotype has a handful of counts. Mismatch with germline at one junction end may stem from a read error. The J gene is TRBJ2-1, the V gene TRBV5-1; 9 bases are shared with TRBD2. This CDR3 contains 16 residues. Germline CDR1 and CDR2: SGHRS and YFSETQ. The CDR3 sequence: CAGSFGLAGVYNEQFF. As DNA, the CDR3 is TGCGCCGGCAGCTTTGGTTTAGCGGGGGTCTACAATGAGCAGTTCTTC.

In its sample, this clonotype was seen many times. V gene TRBV2 combines with J gene TRBJ1-2, with a possible D match to TRBD1 (6 bases). CDR3 length equals 14 residues. The V end lost 6 bases, the J end lost 2 bases, and 13 bases lay between the germline ends. Germline V gene sequence: CDR1 SNHLY, CDR2 FYNNEI. The CDR3 DNA follows: TGTGCCAGCAGCATAAACAGGGTAAACTATGGCTACACCTTC. Translating it yields CASSINRVNYGYTF.

Many counts were recorded for this clonotype. The V and J genes are TRBV7-9 and TRBJ2-5; D is ambiguous. The ends were cut back, 5 bases at V and 5 bases at J, with 15 bases in the middle. This CDR3 has 14 amino acids. CDR1 and CDR2 (germline): SEHNR, FQNEAQ (reference sequence). The CDR3 loop is CASSTPAIRETQYF. The CDR3 nucleotides read TGTGCCAGCAGCACTCCGGCCATACGGGAGACCCAGTACTTC.